This T cell receptor (beta chain) was retrieved from a study of technical replicates of blood from a handful of donors. Sequencing used immunoSEQ multiplex PCR; TCRdb keeps in-frame clones, though not all of them. Of roughly 66,000 clones detected, approximately 86% appear once; the ten largest clones hold approximately 5.1%. Input material: PBMCs. The TCR comes from a human donor in good health. Some clones in this sample may be carry-over from other donors' samples.

CDR3 region: CAISELAGGQYYEQYF. As DNA, the CDR3 is TGTGCCATCAGTGAACTAGCGGGGGGACAATACTACGAGCAGTACTTC. The chain carries TRBV10-3 and TRBJ2-7; 12 positions match TRBD2. Germline V gene lookup returns CDR1 ENHRY and CDR2 SYGVKD. J gave up 3 bases and V 3 bases, and 6 bases lay outside the gene matches. The CDR3 extends over 16 amino acids.